The present T cell receptor beta chain was sequenced within a study of CD8 T cells in ankylosing spondylitis. Quantitative 5'-RACE with molecular barcodes produced the TCR beta libraries. One entry per CDR3 protein results from TCRdb running MiXCR on the 5' RACE reads. Among about 24,000 distinct CDR3 sequences listed, around 17% were seen once. Between the trimmed V and J ends, which lost 0 bases and 2 bases, there was a span of 5 bases. Germline lookup yields CDR1 SGHTA and CDR2 FQGNSA. The CDR3 is 15 residues long. This clonotype came up a few times. The sequenced material came from blood. The TCR sequence derives from a male donor with ankylosing spondylitis or in good health (not recorded which). The chain employs TRBV7-2 and TRBJ2-6, with D uncertain. The CDR3 sequence is CASSLAQAGANVLTF. DNA for the CDR3: TGTGCCAGCAGCTTAGCGCAAGCTGGGGCCAACGTCCTGACTTTC. Full variable domain (outside the CDR3, taken from reference TRBV7-2 and TRBJ2-6): GAGVSQSPSNKVTEKGKDVELRCDPISGHTALYWYRQSLGQGLEFLIYFQGNSAPDKSGLPSDRFSAERTGGSVSTLTIQRTQQEDSAVYLCASSLAQAGANVLTFGAGSRLTVL.